This T cell receptor beta chain was retrieved from a study of monozygotic twins with inflammatory bowel disease. The length of the CDR3 is 15 residues. TCRdb re-analyzed the 5' RACE reads; it lists each CDR3 protein once, without DNA. The sample has 350,000 to 550,000 distinct CDR3 sequences. Overall study results and limits: Data gave no support to a single strong signal or clonotype associated with IBD. Among IBD patients, TCRbeta diversity (inverse Simpson) was lower than in healthy co-twins. For repertoire similarity, concordant twins did not differ from discordant twins, possibly because power was limited.

A remark on this clonotype: Its cognate antigen is unknown.

The gene calls are TRBV12-3 or TRBV12-4 and TRBJ2-6. This receptor was taken from a human donor with ulcerative colitis or Crohn's disease, or a healthy co-twin of an affected twin (not recorded which). The sample taken for sequencing was blood. CDR3 in amino acids: CASSLVASGANVLTF.